The clone carrying this TCR beta chain was seen ten or more times. The data belong to a study of molecular identifiers for immune sequencing clone quantification. Previously published methods and listed TCR primers were used for the bulk TCR libraries. TCRdb used MiXCR to reprocess the PCR reads, holding one entry per CDR3 protein. The table lists about 640,000 distinct CDR3 sequences, 15% to 20% of them singletons. CDR1 SGHDN and CDR2 FVKESK come from the germline V gene. The CDR3 covers 16 residues. J lost 8 bases, V lost 3 bases, and 11 bases had no gene match. When naive CD8 T cells were sorted, they were gated as CD8+CD4-CCR7+CD45RA+.

The sequence came from a human donor in good health. Some libraries in this study had Jurkat cell RNA spiked in. Sample: naive CD8+ T cells from blood, with Jurkat cell RNA spiked in. Subset here: FACS-sorted CD8+CD4-CCR7+CD45RA+ naive T cells. J is TRBJ1-3 and V is TRBV14; TRBD1 agrees at 9 bases. CDR3 region: CASSQKPGQGFHTIYF. In DNA, the CDR3 is TGTGCCAGCAGCCAGAAGCCGGGACAGGGATTCCACACCATATATTTT.